This T cell receptor beta chain originates from a study of blood T cell repertoires in COVID-19. The CDR3 has 12 residues. Germline loops: CDR1 LNHNV, CDR2 YYDKDF (reference sequence). Trimming removed 5 bases from V and 6 bases from J; junction bases left unmatched: 4. Sequencing used immunoSEQ multiplex PCR; TCRdb keeps in-frame clones, though not all of them. The sample includes 200,000 to 250,000 clones, 86% seen only once; the top ten take 4.5% to 5.5%. Sequenced: PBMCs or T cells enriched from blood (not recorded which). The rearrangement uses TRBV15 and TRBJ2-7, with 7 positions matching TRBD2. This TCR came from a woman in her 30s who had been exposed to COVID-19. DNA for the CDR3: TGTGCCACCAGCTACGGGAGGTCCGAGCAGTACTTC. Residues: CATSYGRSEQYF.